Listed here are 32 T cell receptor beta chains from one sample, sequenced in a study of response to subunit inactivated influenza vaccine. TCRdb reanalysed the RT-PCR reads using MiXCR and keeps one entry per CDR3 protein. This sample has 450,000 to 600,000 distinct CDR3 sequences, with approximately 7.3% found just once. The input for sequencing was PBMCs from blood, taken around 25 months after vaccination. The receptors here all came from a man between 50 and 69 years old who received an inactivated influenza vaccine.

The genes are TRBV25-1 and TRBJ1-1; D perhaps matches TRBD1 (6 bases). This CDR3 is 17 amino acids long. CDR1 is MGHDK and CDR2 is SYGVNS in the germline V gene. Trimming shortened V by 6 bases and J by 1 base, and 21 bases separated the two germline ends. In DNA form, the CDR3 reads TGTGCCAGCAGAGAGAGGGGAGGGAGGGGGGCGAACACTGAAGCTTTCTTT. The encoded protein is CASRERGGRGANTEAFF.

This clonotype came up a few times. The chain has TRBV7-8 and TRBJ2-2; 14 bases align to TRBD2. This CDR3 contains 17 residues. The junction had 4 bases not matched to a gene; V was cut back by 7 bases and J by 0 bases. Germline CDR1 and CDR2: SGHVS and FQNEAQ. The CDR3 coding sequence is TGTGCCAGCACCCAGACTAGCGGGAGGGCGAACACCGGGGAGCTGTTTTTT. This encodes CASTQTSGRANTGELFF.

This clonotype was detected ten times or more. The chain recombines TRBV27 with TRBJ2-7, with 8 bases identical to TRBD2. Germline CDR1 is MNHEY and CDR2 is SMNVEV (reference sequence). V gave up 3 bases and J gave up 4 bases; unmatched junction bases: 5. CDR3 size: 14 residues. CDR3 amino acids: CASSFTGGRYEQYF. The CDR3 DNA is TGTGCCAGCAGTTTCACGGGAGGGCGGTACGAGCAGTACTTC.

This clonotype was seen at least ten times. This chain joins TRBV12-3 or TRBV12-4 and TRBJ1-2; TRBD1 agrees at 8 bases. There are 12 residues in the CDR3. Unmatched junction bases numbered 2, after V lost 5 bases and J lost 6 bases. The CDR3 spells CASSAGGDGYTF. DNA for the CDR3: TGTGCCAGCAGTGCAGGGGGCGATGGCTACACCTTC.

This clonotype has just a few counts. This chain joins TRBV6-5 and TRBJ1-4; no firm D call. V lost 0 bases to trimming and J lost 8 bases, with 13 bases between them. The CDR3 is made up of 15 amino acids. The germline V gene encodes CDR1 MNHEY and CDR2 SVGAGI. CDR3 loop: CASSYSLAVGEKLFF. In nucleotides, the CDR3 is TGTGCCAGCAGTTACTCTCTGGCTGTGGGAGAAAAACTGTTTTTT.

This clonotype was detected only a few times. The chain employs TRBV5-1 and TRBJ2-4, with unresolved D. CDR3 length equals 18 residues. Germline CDR1 is SGHRS and CDR2 is YFSETQ. V was shortened by 4 bases and J by 0 bases, with 20 bases between the two germline ends. This chain's CDR3 is CASSPRTAQTLAKNIQYF. The DNA of the CDR3 is TGCGCCAGCAGCCCCCGGACCGCACAAACCTTAGCCAAAAACATTCAGTACTTC.

The CDR3 bases are TGTGCCAGCAGCGGGGCCTTTGTCGCGGGGGAGCAGTTCTTC. Amino acids: CASSGAFVAGEQFF. V is TRBV14 and J is TRBJ2-1; D may be TRBD2 (6 bases). Germline V gene data show CDR1 as SGHDN and CDR2 as FVKESK. The CDR3 spans 14 residues. V lost 5 bases and J lost 10, with 18 bases in between.

The chain couples TRBV4-2 to TRBJ2-3; TRBD2 matches at 10 bases. Germline V gene data show CDR1 as LGHNA and CDR2 as YNFKEQ. The CDR3 is made up of 16 amino acids. V gave up 1 base and J gave up 7 bases; unmatched junction bases: 8. The CDR3 reads CASSQVSGGASHTQYF. The CDR3 coding sequence is TGTGCCAGCAGCCAAGTAAGCGGGGGGGCCTCTCATACGCAGTATTTT.

The sample holds many counts of this clonotype. The CDR3 DNA reads TGCGCCAGCAGCTTGGGTGGGGGTCGAATCTACAATGAGCAGTTCTTC. Translating gives CASSLGGGRIYNEQFF. V and J are TRBV5-1 and TRBJ2-1; D tentatively reads TRBD1 or TRBD2 (5 bases each). The germline V and J ends were trimmed by 0 bases and 3 bases, with 13 bases remaining between them. Looked up from germline, CDR1 is SGHRS and CDR2 is YFSETQ. The CDR3 is 16 amino acids.

This clonotype has a handful of counts. V is TRBV12-3 or TRBV12-4 and J is TRBJ1-2; TRBD1 aligns across 7 bases. The CDR3 runs to 13 residues. The V segment lost 6 bases and the J segment 8 bases; nucleotides outside the gene matches: 9. The CDR3 sequence: CASRSTGVGGYTF. The CDR3 DNA reads TGTGCCAGCAGATCAACAGGGGTTGGGGGCTACACCTTC.

The J gene is TRBJ2-5, the V gene TRBV10-2, with no clear D. The length of the CDR3 is 14 residues. V lost 3 bases and J 5 bases, leaving 13 bases between the germline ends. Germline V lookup: CDR1 WSHSY, CDR2 SAAADI. The CDR3 DNA is TGCGCCAGCAGTGATGGTGGCTTCCGGGAGACCCAGTACTTC. Its protein product is CASSDGGFRETQYF.

The table lists this clonotype with many counts. This chain joins TRBV4-3 and TRBJ2-3; 15 bases match TRBD2. Trimming at V came to 4 bases and at J to 0 bases, leaving 5 bases not matched to a gene. The CDR3 spans 18 residues. Germline values: CDR1 LGHNA, CDR2 YSLEER. In DNA, the CDR3 is TGCGCCAGCAGCCTGGGACTAGCGGGGGGCCCTAGCACAGATACGCAGTATTTT. It codes for CASSLGLAGGPSTDTQYF.

The chain has TRBV20-1 and TRBJ2-1; 10 bases match TRBD2. Unmatched junction bases numbered 5, after V lost 0 bases and J lost 9 bases. The germline V gene encodes CDR1 DFQATT and CDR2 SNEGSKA (reference sequence). The CDR3 has 14 residues. CDR3 amino acids: CSARESGGASEQFF. CDR3 bases: TGCAGTGCTAGAGAGAGCGGGGGGGCCAGTGAGCAGTTCTTC.

V is TRBV4-1 and J is TRBJ2-7; 8 nucleotides match TRBD1. V lost 4 bases to trimming and J lost 3 bases; unmatched junction nucleotides: 8. Germline CDR1 and CDR2: MGHRA and YSYEKL. The length of the CDR3 is 15 residues. The chain's CDR3 is CASSRTGPGGYEQYF. CDR3 nucleotide sequence: TGCGCCAGCAGCCGGACAGGGCCAGGGGGCTACGAGCAGTACTTC.

Only a few counts were recorded for this clonotype. CDR3 bases: TGCGCCAGCAGCCAAGTCGAGGTCGGGGGAGAACAGCCCCAGCATTTT. Its protein product is CASSQVEVGGEQPQHF. This chain uses TRBV4-1 with TRBJ1-5, with D tentatively TRBD1 (5 bases). Germline lookup yields CDR1 MGHRA and CDR2 YSYEKL. The V end was cut by 1 base, the J end by 7 bases, with 17 bases between. This CDR3 is built from 16 residues.

This clonotype was seen many times. The chain combines TRBV28 with TRBJ2-7; TRBD1 agrees at 10 bases. The CDR3 consists of 15 residues. J gave up 3 bases and V 5 bases, and 7 bases lay outside the gene matches. Germline V gene sequence: CDR1 MDHEN, CDR2 SYDVKM. The CDR3 region is CASSPTGTGDYEQYF. Here the CDR3 DNA reads TGTGCCAGCAGTCCTACCGGGACAGGGGACTACGAGCAGTACTTC.

This clonotype was seen at least ten times. The V call is TRBV12-3 or TRBV12-4, the J call TRBJ2-4; no firm D call. Trimming took 5 bases from V and 9 from J, leaving 11 bases between them. This CDR3 is 12 amino acids long. CDR3 DNA: TGTGCCAGCAGTCCCTCTAAAGGCATTCAGTACTTC. Encoded protein: CASSPSKGIQYF.

This clonotype appeared a few times. This chain links TRBV12-3 or TRBV12-4 with TRBJ1-2; D may be TRBD1 (6 bases). V was shortened by 5 bases and J by 4 bases, with 11 bases between the two germline ends. CDR3 length: 13 residues. The CDR3 region is CASSNRGGYGYTF. As DNA, the CDR3 is TGTGCCAGCAGTAATAGGGGGGGCTATGGCTACACCTTC.

Of note for this clonotype: A junction boundary mismatches the germline segment, possibly from a read error. The chain uses TRBV5-1 and TRBJ2-1, with 7 bases that match TRBD2. Per germline, CDR1 SGHRS and CDR2 YFSETQ. The CDR3 sequence is 14 residues long. The DNA for the CDR3 is TGCGCCAGCAGCGAGGGACTAACTGGTGGTGAGCAGATCTTC. Translating gives CASSEGLTGGEQIF.

Regarding this clonotype: An end of the junction does not agree with germline; a read error may underlie this. The CDR3 here is CTSNPWGQGNTEAFF. In DNA form, the CDR3 reads TGTACCAGCAACCCGTGGGGTCAGGGGAACACTGAAGCTTTCTTT. This chain joins TRBV12-3 or TRBV12-4 and TRBJ1-1, with D possibly matching TRBD1 (5 bases). This CDR3 has 15 amino acids.

This clonotype was seen a few times. This chain joins TRBV20-1 and TRBJ2-1; D ambiguous. CDR3 length: 12 residues. Trimming cost V 0 bases and J 7 bases, with 7 bases left between them. The germline V gene encodes CDR1 DFQATT and CDR2 SNEGSKA (reference sequence). The CDR3 here is CSARDAENEQFF. CDR3 DNA sequence: TGCAGTGCTAGAGATGCTGAGAATGAGCAGTTCTTC.

The chain couples TRBV29-1 to TRBJ1-5; unclear D gene. The V gene's germline CDR1 is SQVTM and CDR2 ANQGSEA. V was shortened by 7 bases and J by 1 base, with 11 bases between the two germline ends. CDR3 length: 13 residues. The CDR3 is CSGAGESNQPQHF. The CDR3 bases are TGCAGCGGCGCCGGGGAAAGCAATCAGCCCCAGCATTTT.

The table lists this clonotype with many counts. The rearrangement uses TRBV25-1 and TRBJ2-5, with D unclear. Trimming cost V 3 bases and J 7 bases, with 18 bases left between them. CDR1 and CDR2 from the germline V gene are MGHDK and SYGVNS. The CDR3 has 15 amino acids. The CDR3 reads CASSEGSDGSRTQYF. The CDR3 region has the DNA TGTGCCAGCAGTGAGGGTTCGGACGGCTCCCGGACCCAGTACTTC.

This clonotype has a handful of counts. This rearrangement joins TRBV12-3 or TRBV12-4 to TRBJ1-6; D possibly corresponds to TRBD1 (6 bases). CDR3 length: 15 residues. Trimming left V 8 bases short and J 0 bases short, with 11 bases between. The CDR3 is CASRQGGSYNSPLHF. CDR3 nucleotides: TGTGCCAGCCGCCAAGGGGGCTCCTATAATTCACCCCTCCACTTT.

This clonotype was detected ten times or more. V usage is TRBV5-5 and J usage is TRBJ1-2; TRBD1 might be the D (6 bases). The germline V gene has CDR1 SGHKS and CDR2 YYEKEE (reference sequence). The CDR3 length is 14 residues. V was shortened by 4 bases and J by 0 bases, with 10 bases between the two germline ends. The CDR3 nucleotides are TGTGCCAGCAGCCGGGACACAGCTAACTATGGCTACACCTTC. This codes for CASSRDTANYGYTF.

This clonotype was detected only a few times. The rearrangement joins TRBV3-1 to TRBJ2-2, with 8 bases aligning to TRBD2. The CDR3 extends over 17 amino acids. After removal of 0 bases from V and 5 bases from J, the junction contained 8 bases not matched to a gene. The germline V gene encodes CDR1 LGHDT and CDR2 YNNKEL (reference sequence). In DNA form, the CDR3 reads TGTGCCAGCAGCCAAGAGAGGGGCCAGCGGGAGACCGGGGAGCTGTTTTTT. Translating it yields CASSQERGQRETGELFF.

This clonotype was seen many times. The genes are TRBV20-1 and TRBJ1-1, with a possible D match to TRBD1 (6 bases). The CDR3 contains 16 residues. V lost 5 bases and J lost 0, with 19 bases in between. Germline V gives CDR1 DFQATT, CDR2 SNEGSKA (reference sequence). CDR3 region: CSAVQRGKGMNTEAFF. The CDR3 region has the DNA TGCAGTGCTGTCCAGAGGGGGAAGGGGATGAACACTGAAGCTTTCTTT.

This clonotype was observed many times. The chain carries TRBV29-1 and TRBJ1-4; 8 bases are a match to TRBD1. This CDR3 region has 13 residues. Germline V gene sequence: CDR1 SQVTM, CDR2 ANQGSEA. The V segment lost 2 bases and the J segment 6 bases; nucleotides outside the gene matches: 2. The CDR3 loop is CSVETGGDEKLFF. The CDR3 region has the DNA TGCAGCGTTGAAACAGGGGGGGATGAAAAACTGTTTTTT.

The table lists this clonotype with a few counts. The chain is built from TRBV6-6 and TRBJ2-1; 7 bases match TRBD1. V trimming: 5 bases; J trimming: 8 bases; junction bases outside the gene matches: 6. Germline V gene sequence: CDR1 MNHNY, CDR2 SVGAGI (reference sequence). The CDR3 is 13 amino acids. CDR3 nucleotide sequence: TGTGCCAGCAGTCCAAACAGGGGCGATGAGCAGTTCTTC. Translating gives CASSPNRGDEQFF.

This clonotype was seen more than once but under ten times. The chain combines TRBV6-5 with TRBJ1-6; D might be TRBD1 (6 bases). Trimming took off 2 bases at V and 9 bases at J, with 11 bases between the two ends. Germline loops: CDR1 MNHEY, CDR2 SVGAGI. This CDR3 has 14 residues. CDR3 in amino acids: CASSYEGGSSPLHF. CDR3 DNA: TGTGCCAGCAGTTACGAGGGGGGCAGTTCACCCCTCCACTTT.

This clonotype was seen many times. The CDR3 reads CASSSGGVHFNEQFF. The CDR3 nucleotides are TGTGCCAGCAGCTCCGGGGGGGTCCATTTCAATGAGCAGTTCTTC. This rearrangement joins TRBV7-2 to TRBJ2-1; 8 nucleotides match TRBD2. V shed 4 bases and J 6 bases; nucleotides not matched to a gene: 8. This CDR3 has 15 amino acids. The germline CDR1 and CDR2 sequences are SGHTA and FQGNSA.

CDR3 residues: CASSQDKQGRGNEQFF. DNA of the CDR3: TGCGCCAGCAGCCAAGATAAGCAGGGTAGAGGCAATGAGCAGTTCTTC. The V call is TRBV4-3, the J call TRBJ2-1; D is possibly TRBD1 (5 bases). Deletions cut 0 bases from V and 6 bases from J, with 15 bases between. The CDR3 loop spans 16 amino acids. CDR1 and CDR2 (germline): LGHNA, YSLEER.